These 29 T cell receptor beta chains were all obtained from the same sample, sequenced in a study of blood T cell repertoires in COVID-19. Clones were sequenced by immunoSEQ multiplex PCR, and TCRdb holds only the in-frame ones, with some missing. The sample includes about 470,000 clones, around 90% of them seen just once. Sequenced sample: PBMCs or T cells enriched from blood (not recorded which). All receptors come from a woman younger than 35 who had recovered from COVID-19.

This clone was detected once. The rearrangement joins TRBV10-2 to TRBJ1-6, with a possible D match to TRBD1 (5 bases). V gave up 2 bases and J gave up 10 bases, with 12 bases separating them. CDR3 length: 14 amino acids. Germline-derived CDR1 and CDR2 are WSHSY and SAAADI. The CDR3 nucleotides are TGCGCCAGCAGTGAGGGCGGACACCAATCACCCCTCCACTTT. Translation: CASSEGGHQSPLHF.

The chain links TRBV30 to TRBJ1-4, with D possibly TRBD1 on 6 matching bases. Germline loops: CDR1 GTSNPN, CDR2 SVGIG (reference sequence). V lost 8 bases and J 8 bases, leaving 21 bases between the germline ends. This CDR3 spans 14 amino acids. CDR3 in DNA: TGTGCCGGGCAGACAGGTTATGAGGAGGAAAAACTGTTTTTT. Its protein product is CAGQTGYEEEKLFF.

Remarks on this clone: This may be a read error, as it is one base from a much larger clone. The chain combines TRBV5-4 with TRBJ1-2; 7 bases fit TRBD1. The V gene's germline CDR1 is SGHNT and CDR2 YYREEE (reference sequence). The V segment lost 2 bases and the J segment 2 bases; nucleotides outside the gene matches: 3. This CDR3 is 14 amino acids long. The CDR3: CASSFGGQNYGYTF. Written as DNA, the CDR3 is TGTGCCAGCAGCTTCGGGGGACAGAACTATGGCTACACCTTC.

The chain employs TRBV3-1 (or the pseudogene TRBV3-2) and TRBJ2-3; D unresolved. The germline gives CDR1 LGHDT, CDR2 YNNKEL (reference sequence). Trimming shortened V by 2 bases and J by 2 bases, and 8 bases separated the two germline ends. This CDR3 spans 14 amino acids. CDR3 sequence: CASSQSLPTDTQYF. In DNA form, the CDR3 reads TGTGCCAGCAGCCAATCTCTACCCACAGATACGCAGTATTTT.

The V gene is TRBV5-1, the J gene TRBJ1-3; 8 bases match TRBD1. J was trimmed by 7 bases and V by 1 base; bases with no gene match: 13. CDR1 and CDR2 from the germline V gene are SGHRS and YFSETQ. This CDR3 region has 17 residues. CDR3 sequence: CASSLMGQDLLDNTIYF. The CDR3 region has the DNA TGCGCCAGCAGCTTGATGGGACAGGACCTATTGGACAACACCATATATTTT.

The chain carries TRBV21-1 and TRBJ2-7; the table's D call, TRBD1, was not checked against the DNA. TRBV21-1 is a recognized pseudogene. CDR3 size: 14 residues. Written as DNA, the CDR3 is TGTGCCAGCAGCCCCGAAAGGCACCCAGGGTGGCAGTACTTC. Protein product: CASSPERHPGWQYF.

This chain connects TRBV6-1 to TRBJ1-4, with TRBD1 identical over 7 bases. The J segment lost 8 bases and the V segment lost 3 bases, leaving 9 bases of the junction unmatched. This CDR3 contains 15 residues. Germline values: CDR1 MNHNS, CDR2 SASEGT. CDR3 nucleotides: TGTGCCAGCAGTGACAGGACAGGCGGCCCCGAAAAACTGTTTTTT. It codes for CASSDRTGGPEKLFF.

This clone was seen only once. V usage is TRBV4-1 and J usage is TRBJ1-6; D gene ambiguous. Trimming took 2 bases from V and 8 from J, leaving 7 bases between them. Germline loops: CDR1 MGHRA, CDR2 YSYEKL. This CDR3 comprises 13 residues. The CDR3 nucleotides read TGCGCCAGCAGCCAAACCCAGGATTCACCCCTCCACTTT. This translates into CASSQTQDSPLHF.

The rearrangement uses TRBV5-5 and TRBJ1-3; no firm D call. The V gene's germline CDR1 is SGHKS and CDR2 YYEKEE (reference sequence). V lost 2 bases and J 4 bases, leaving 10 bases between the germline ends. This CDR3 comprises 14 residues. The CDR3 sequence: CASSFSVRGNTIYF. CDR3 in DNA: TGTGCCAGCAGCTTCTCTGTGAGGGGAAACACCATATATTTT.

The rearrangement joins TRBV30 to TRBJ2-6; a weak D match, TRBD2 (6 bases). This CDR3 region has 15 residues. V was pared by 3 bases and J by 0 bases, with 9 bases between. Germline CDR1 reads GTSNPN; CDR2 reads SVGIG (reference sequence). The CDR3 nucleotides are TGTGCCTGGAGCCCCGGGGGCTCTGGGGCCAACGTCCTGACTTTC. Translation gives CAWSPGGSGANVLTF.

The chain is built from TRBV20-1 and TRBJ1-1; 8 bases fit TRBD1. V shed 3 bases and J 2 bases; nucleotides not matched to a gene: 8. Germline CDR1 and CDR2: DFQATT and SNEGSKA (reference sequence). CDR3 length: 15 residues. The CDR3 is CSASDRGPLNTEAFF. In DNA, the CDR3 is TGCAGTGCTAGTGACAGGGGACCCCTTAACACTGAAGCTTTCTTT.

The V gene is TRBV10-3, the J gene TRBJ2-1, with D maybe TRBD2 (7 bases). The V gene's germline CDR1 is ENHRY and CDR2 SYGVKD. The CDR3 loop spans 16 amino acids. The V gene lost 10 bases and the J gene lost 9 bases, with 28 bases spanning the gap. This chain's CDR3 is CATHPGGRGIVAEQFF. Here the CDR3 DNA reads TGTGCCACCCACCCCGGGGGGCGAGGCATCGTGGCTGAGCAGTTCTTC.

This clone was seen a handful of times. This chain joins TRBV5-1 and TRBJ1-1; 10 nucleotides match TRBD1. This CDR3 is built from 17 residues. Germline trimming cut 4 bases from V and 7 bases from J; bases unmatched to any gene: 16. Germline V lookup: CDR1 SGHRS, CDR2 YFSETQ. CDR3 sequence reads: CASSPRHSGTGAIEAFF. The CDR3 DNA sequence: TGCGCCAGCAGCCCCCGTCACAGCGGGACAGGGGCCATTGAAGCTTTCTTT.

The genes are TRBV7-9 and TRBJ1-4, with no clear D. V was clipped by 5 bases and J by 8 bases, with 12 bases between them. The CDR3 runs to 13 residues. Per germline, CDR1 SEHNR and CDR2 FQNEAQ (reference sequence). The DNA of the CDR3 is TGTGCCAGCAGCACCCGGGGTAGCGAAAAACTGTTTTTT. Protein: CASSTRGSEKLFF.

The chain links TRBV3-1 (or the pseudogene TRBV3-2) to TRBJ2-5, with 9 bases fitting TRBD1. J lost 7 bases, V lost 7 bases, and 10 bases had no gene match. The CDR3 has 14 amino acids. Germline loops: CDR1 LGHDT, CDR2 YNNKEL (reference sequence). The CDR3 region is CASIPGQGFGTQYF. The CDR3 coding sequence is TGTGCCAGCATCCCGGGACAGGGTTTCGGGACCCAGTACTTC.

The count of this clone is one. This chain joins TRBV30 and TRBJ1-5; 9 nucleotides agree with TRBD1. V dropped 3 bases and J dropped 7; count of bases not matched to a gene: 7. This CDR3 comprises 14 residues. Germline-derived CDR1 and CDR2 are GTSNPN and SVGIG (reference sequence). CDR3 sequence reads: CAWSVTGGGQPQHF. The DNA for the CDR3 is TGTGCCTGGAGCGTGACAGGGGGTGGCCAGCCCCAGCATTTT.

The CDR3 here is CASSLHGETEAFF. CDR3 DNA: TGTGCCAGCAGTCTACATGGGGAGACTGAAGCTTTCTTT. The J gene is TRBJ1-1, the V gene TRBV12-3 or TRBV12-4; D is undetermined. CDR3 size: 13 residues. Between the trimmed V and J ends, which lost 5 bases and 5 bases, there was a span of 12 bases.

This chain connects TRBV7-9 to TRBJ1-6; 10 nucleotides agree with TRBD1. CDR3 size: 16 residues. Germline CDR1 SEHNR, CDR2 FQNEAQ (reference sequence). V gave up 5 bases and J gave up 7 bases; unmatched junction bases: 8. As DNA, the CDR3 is TGTGCCAGCAGCCGCGACCCGGGACAGGGGAATTCACCCCTCCACTTT. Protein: CASSRDPGQGNSPLHF.

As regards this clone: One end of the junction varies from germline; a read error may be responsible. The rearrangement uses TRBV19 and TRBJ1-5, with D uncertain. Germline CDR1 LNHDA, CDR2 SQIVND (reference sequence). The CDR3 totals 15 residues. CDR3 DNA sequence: TGTGCCATTAGTATAGAGACGGGGTACAATCAGCCCCAGCATTTT. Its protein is CAISIETGYNQPQHF.

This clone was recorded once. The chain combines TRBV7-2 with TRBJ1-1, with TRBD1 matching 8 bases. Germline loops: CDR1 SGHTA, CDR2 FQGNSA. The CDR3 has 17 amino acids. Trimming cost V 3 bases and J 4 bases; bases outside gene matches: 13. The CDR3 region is CASSFGGAGGYGTEAFF. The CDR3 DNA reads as TGTGCCAGCAGCTTTGGAGGGGCAGGGGGCTATGGCACTGAAGCTTTCTTT.

The CDR3 reads CASSRGGEKLFF. In DNA, the CDR3 is TGCGCCAGCAGTAGAGGGGGTGAAAAACTGTTTTTT. The chain is built from TRBV5-1 and TRBJ1-4, with D possibly being TRBD1 (6 bases). Germline V gene lookup returns CDR1 SGHRS and CDR2 YFSETQ. V lost 5 bases and J lost 7, with 9 bases in between. The CDR3 runs to 12 residues.

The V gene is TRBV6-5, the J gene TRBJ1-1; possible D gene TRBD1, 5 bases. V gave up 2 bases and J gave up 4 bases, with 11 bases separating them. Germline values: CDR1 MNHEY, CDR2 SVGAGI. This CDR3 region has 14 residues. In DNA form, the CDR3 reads TGTGCCAGCAGTTACCGGGAGAGGGGCACTGAAGCTTTCTTT. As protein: CASSYRERGTEAFF.

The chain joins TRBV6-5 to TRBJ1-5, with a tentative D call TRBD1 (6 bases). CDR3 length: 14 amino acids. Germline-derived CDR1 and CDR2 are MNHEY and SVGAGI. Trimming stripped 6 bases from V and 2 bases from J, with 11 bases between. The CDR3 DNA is TGTGCCAGCAGGAGAGGGGGGGGCAATCAGCCCCAGCATTTT. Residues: CASRRGGGNQPQHF.

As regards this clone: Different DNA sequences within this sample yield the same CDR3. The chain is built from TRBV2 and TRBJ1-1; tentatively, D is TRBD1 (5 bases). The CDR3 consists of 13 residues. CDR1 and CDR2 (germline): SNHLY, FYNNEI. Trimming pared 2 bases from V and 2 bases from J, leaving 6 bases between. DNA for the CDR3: TGTGCCAGCAGTGAACAGGGAAACACTGAAGCTTTCTTT. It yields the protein CASSEQGNTEAFF. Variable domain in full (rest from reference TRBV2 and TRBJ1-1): EPEVTQTPSHQVTQMGQEVILRCVPISNHLYFYWYRQILGQKVEFLVSFYNNEISEKSEIFDDQFSVERPDGSNFTLKIRSTKLEDSAMYFCASSEQGNTEAFFGQGTRLTVV.

CDR3 coding DNA: TGTGCCAGTAGCCCCCCCGGGGGGTACACTGAAGCTTTCTTT. Translated: CASSPPGGYTEAFF. V usage is TRBV19 and J usage is TRBJ1-1; maybe TRBD1 (5 bases). The CDR3 runs to 14 residues. Germline V CDR1 and CDR2: LNHDA, SQIVND (reference sequence). The V end lost 6 bases, the J end lost 3 bases, and 14 bases lay between the germline ends.

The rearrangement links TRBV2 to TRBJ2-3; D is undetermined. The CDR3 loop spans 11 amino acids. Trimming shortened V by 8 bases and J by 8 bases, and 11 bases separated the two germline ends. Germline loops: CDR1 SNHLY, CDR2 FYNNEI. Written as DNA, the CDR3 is TGTGCCAGCCGCACCACAACTACGCAGTATTTT. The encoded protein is CASRTTTTQYF. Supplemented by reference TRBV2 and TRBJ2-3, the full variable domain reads EPEVTQTPSHQVTQMGQEVILRCVPISNHLYFYWYRQILGQKVEFLVSFYNNEISEKSEIFDDQFSVERPDGSNFTLKIRSTKLEDSAMYFCASRTTTTQYFGPGTRLTVL.

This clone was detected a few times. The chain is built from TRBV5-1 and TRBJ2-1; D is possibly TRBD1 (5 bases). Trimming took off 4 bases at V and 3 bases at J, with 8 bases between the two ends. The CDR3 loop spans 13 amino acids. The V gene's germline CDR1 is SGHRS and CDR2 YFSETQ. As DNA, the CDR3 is TGCGCCAGCAGCATCGACAGCTACAATGAGCAGTTCTTC. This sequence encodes CASSIDSYNEQFF.

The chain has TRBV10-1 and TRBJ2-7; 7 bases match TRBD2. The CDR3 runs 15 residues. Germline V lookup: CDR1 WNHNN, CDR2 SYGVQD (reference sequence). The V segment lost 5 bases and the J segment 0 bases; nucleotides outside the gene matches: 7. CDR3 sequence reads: CASSPSGAYSYEQYF. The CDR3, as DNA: TGCGCCAGCAGTCCCAGCGGGGCCTACTCCTACGAGCAGTACTTC.

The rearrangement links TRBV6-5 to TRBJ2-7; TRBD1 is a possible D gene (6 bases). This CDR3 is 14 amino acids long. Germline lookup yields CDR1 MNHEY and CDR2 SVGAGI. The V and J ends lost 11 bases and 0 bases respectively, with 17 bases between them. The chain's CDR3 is CAHREQANSYEQYF. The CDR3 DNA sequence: TGTGCCCACAGGGAACAGGCCAACTCCTACGAGCAGTACTTC.